The next 25 T cell receptor beta chains were all read from a single sample in a study of blood T cells in healthy people across ages. For the second PCR, which ran for about 7 to 12 cycles, a sample-barcoded 5' primer and a J-beta primer mix were used. In TCRdb, the 5' RACE reads were re-called with MiXCR into one record per CDR3 protein. The sample lists 1.5 million to 2 million distinct CDR3 sequences, roughly 50% occurring once. What was sequenced was blood. All receptors come from a woman between 40 and 55 years old in good health.

There are a few counts of this clonotype. The gene calls are TRBV27 and TRBJ2-6; D gene uncertain. Germline V gene lookup returns CDR1 MNHEY and CDR2 SMNVEV (reference sequence). CDR3 size: 16 residues. The ends were cut back, 5 bases at V and 0 bases at J, with 11 bases in the middle. Here the CDR3 reads CASSLHKFSGANVLTF. The DNA for the CDR3 is TGTGCCAGCAGTCTCCACAAGTTCTCTGGGGCCAACGTCCTGACTTTC.

The chain has TRBV28 and TRBJ2-1, with TRBD2 matching over 10 bases. CDR1 and CDR2 (germline): MDHEN, SYDVKM. The CDR3 has 18 residues. The J segment lost 2 bases and the V segment lost 5 bases, leaving 12 bases of the junction unmatched. CDR3 DNA sequence: TGTGCCAGCAGTGCCTGGGCTAGCGGGAGCGGGACCTACAATGAGCAGTTCTTC. Translating it yields CASSAWASGSGTYNEQFF.

The chain carries TRBV20-1 and TRBJ2-1; 8 bases line up with TRBD1. Germline V gene lookup returns CDR1 DFQATT and CDR2 SNEGSKA (reference sequence). V shed 5 bases, J shed 0 bases, and the junction held 9 bases outside the gene matches. The CDR3 has 16 residues. CDR3 sequence (DNA): TGCAGTGCTCCTAGGACAGGGCCCAGCTCCTACAATGAGCAGTTCTTC. Translated: CSAPRTGPSSYNEQFF.

This chain connects TRBV7-6 to TRBJ1-1; D unresolved. This CDR3 contains 13 residues. Looked up from germline, CDR1 is SGHVS and CDR2 is FNYEAQ. V dropped 5 bases and J dropped 0 bases, with 7 bases sitting between them. CDR3 protein: CASSRYMNTEAFF. DNA for the CDR3: TGTGCCAGCAGCCGCTATATGAACACTGAAGCTTTCTTT. Full variable domain (rest looked up from reference TRBV7-6 and TRBJ1-1): GAGVSQSPRYKVTKRGQDVALRCDPISGHVSLYWYRQALGQGPEFLTYFNYEAQQDKSGLPNDRFSAERPEGSISTLTIQRTEQRDSAMYRCASSRYMNTEAFFGQGTRLTVV.

This chain uses TRBV11-2 with TRBJ2-4; 12 bases fit TRBD2. The end of the DNA aligns better with TRBJ2-7, so the J call may be wrong. The CDR3 loop spans 17 amino acids. The germline CDR1 and CDR2 sequences are SGHAT and FQNNGV. The CDR3 loop is CASSFGLAGGRWDEQYF. The CDR3 region has the DNA TGTGCCAGCAGCTTCGGGCTAGCGGGGGGGCGGTGGGACGAGCAGTACTTC.

J is TRBJ1-4 and V is TRBV9, with a possible D match to TRBD1 (6 bases). Trimming shortened V by 4 bases and J by 3 bases, and 19 bases separated the two germline ends. The CDR3 spans 17 residues. Per the germline V gene, CDR1 is SGDLS and CDR2 is YYNGEE. CDR3 DNA: TGTGCCAGCAGCTTAGGCGGGGGGCATGGCTCTAATGAAAAACTGTTTTTT. Protein sequence: CASSLGGGHGSNEKLFF.

Only a few counts were recorded for this clonotype. The chain employs TRBV29-1 and TRBJ1-4; 9 bases are a match to TRBD1. The V segment lost 4 bases and the J segment 8 bases; nucleotides outside the gene matches: 8. CDR1 and CDR2 (germline): SQVTM, ANQGSEA. This CDR3 has 14 residues. The CDR3 DNA reads as TGCAGCGTTGGCGAAAACAGGGGGCAAGAAAAACTGTTTTTT. This translates into CSVGENRGQEKLFF.

This chain uses TRBV20-1 with TRBJ2-5; 8 positions agree with TRBD2. Germline assignment: CDR1 DFQATT and CDR2 SNEGSKA (reference sequence). The CDR3 is 14 amino acids. J was trimmed by 5 bases and V by 5 bases; bases with no gene match: 10. This chain's CDR3 is CSAYRTSLKETQYF. In DNA, the CDR3 is TGCAGTGCTTACCGGACTAGCCTCAAGGAGACCCAGTACTTC.

This clonotype was counted only a few times. The J gene is TRBJ2-7, the V gene TRBV7-9; TRBD1 agrees at 9 bases. The ends lost 4 bases at V and 5 bases at J; junction bases unmatched: 18. In germline, CDR1 is SEHNR, CDR2 FQNEAQ (reference sequence). CDR3 length: 18 residues. As DNA, the CDR3 is TGTGCCAGCAGCTCACTAAAATTCAAACAGGGGGCGGGCAACGAGCAGTACTTC. This translates into CASSSLKFKQGAGNEQYF.

J is TRBJ2-7 and V is TRBV4-2; 8 bases align to TRBD2. The CDR3 is 17 residues long. J was trimmed by 7 bases and V by 0 bases; bases with no gene match: 14. CDR1 and CDR2 (germline): LGHNA, YNFKEQ. For the CDR3, the DNA is TGTGCCAGCAGCCAAGATCTCGCGGGGGGACCCTACAATGAGCAGTACTTC. It specifies CASSQDLAGGPYNEQYF.

The CDR3: CASSYSTRGLSDTQYF. The CDR3 region has the DNA TGTGCCAGCAGTTACTCGACTCGGGGGCTCTCAGATACGCAGTATTTT. The chain combines TRBV6-5 with TRBJ2-3, with D possibly called TRBD1 or TRBD2 (6 bases each). Trimming removed 0 bases from V and 4 bases from J, with 14 bases in between. In germline, CDR1 is MNHEY, CDR2 SVGAGI. This CDR3 is 16 amino acids long.

The chain has TRBV3-1 and TRBJ1-2, with a weak D call TRBD1 (6 bases). V gave up 0 bases and J gave up 4 bases, with 15 bases separating them. This CDR3 spans 16 amino acids. Germline V CDR1 and CDR2: LGHDT, YNNKEL (reference sequence). For the CDR3, the DNA is TGTGCCAGCAGCCAAGACAGCTCAGGAGGGGGCTATGGCTACACCTTC. Protein: CASSQDSSGGGYGYTF.

The chain recombines TRBV20-1 with TRBJ2-5; the match to TRBD2 covers 9 bases. The CDR3 has 15 residues. The germline V gene has CDR1 DFQATT and CDR2 SNEGSKA (reference sequence). V shed 5 bases, J shed 4 bases, and the junction held 11 bases outside the gene matches. CDR3 in DNA: TGCAGTGCTGGGGCGGGGGGGAGTTCACGAGAGACCCAGTACTTC. Amino acid sequence: CSAGAGGSSRETQYF.

This clonotype was detected a few times. CDR3 region: CASSLAGQSKQYF. CDR3 sequence (DNA): TGCGCCAGCAGCTTGGCGGGACAGTCGAAGCAGTACTTC. The V gene is TRBV5-1, the J gene TRBJ2-4, with TRBD1 matching 7 bases. The CDR3 is 13 amino acids. The V and J ends lost 0 bases and 13 bases, in that order; junction bases with no gene match: 7. Germline V gene lookup returns CDR1 SGHRS and CDR2 YFSETQ.

The chain carries TRBV3-1 and TRBJ2-1; D not certain. V was shortened by 4 bases and J by 0 bases, with 10 bases between the two germline ends. The CDR3 runs 15 residues. Germline lookup yields CDR1 LGHDT and CDR2 YNNKEL (reference sequence). CDR3 nucleotides: TGTGCCAGCAGCCGAGGTGGAATCTCCTACAATGAGCAGTTCTTC. Protein: CASSRGGISYNEQFF.

This clonotype was detected only a few times. The gene calls are TRBV11-1 and TRBJ2-5; no reliable D call. The V gene's germline CDR1 is SGHAT and CDR2 FQDESV (reference sequence). V was pared by 5 bases and J by 5 bases, with 15 bases between. CDR3 length equals 14 residues. CDR3 protein: CASSPTRIRETQYF. CDR3 DNA: TGTGCCAGCAGCCCTACACGGATCCGGGAGACCCAGTACTTC.

The rearrangement uses TRBV28 and TRBJ2-5; TRBD2 aligns across 7 bases. V was clipped by 7 bases and J by 2 bases; unmatched bases: 7. Looked up from germline, CDR1 is MDHEN and CDR2 is SYDVKM. The CDR3 contains 14 residues. CDR3 residues: CASTGRGRQETQYF. The CDR3 DNA is TGTGCCAGCACTGGGCGGGGGAGACAAGAGACCCAGTACTTC.

This clonotype was counted only a few times. The chain combines TRBV20-1 with TRBJ2-1; D is ambiguous. CDR1 DFQATT and CDR2 SNEGSKA come from the germline V gene (reference sequence). Trimming shortened V by 6 bases and J by 5 bases, and 14 bases separated the two germline ends. This CDR3 is built from 13 residues. CDR3 nucleotide sequence: TGCAGTGCCCCCCGGACGATAAACAATGAGCAGTTCTTC. Translated, it gives CSAPRTINNEQFF.

This chain connects TRBV9 to TRBJ2-1, with no clear D. Germline V lookup: CDR1 SGDLS, CDR2 YYNGEE. Trimming cost V 0 bases and J 0 bases, with 13 bases left between them. The CDR3 spans 17 residues. CDR3 in amino acids: CASSVDRSLSSYNEQFF. The CDR3 nucleotides read TGTGCCAGCAGCGTAGATCGGAGTCTCAGCTCCTACAATGAGCAGTTCTTC.

CDR3 DNA: TGTGCCAGCAGTCGATCCCTGACAGGGACGGGAAATGGCTACACCTTC. Protein sequence: CASSRSLTGTGNGYTF. The chain carries TRBV6-2 or TRBV6-3 and TRBJ1-2; 7 bases agree with TRBD1. After removal of 5 bases from V and 6 bases from J, the junction contained 15 bases not matched to a gene. The CDR3 totals 16 residues. The germline V gene has CDR1 MNHEY and CDR2 SVGEGT.

This clonotype turned up a few times. V is TRBV9 and J is TRBJ2-3, with TRBD1 matching 7 bases. Unmatched junction bases numbered 5, after V lost 2 bases and J lost 8 bases. The CDR3 totals 13 residues. Looked up from germline, CDR1 is SGDLS and CDR2 is YYNGEE. Here the CDR3 reads CASSVTGSSTQYF. The CDR3 DNA reads TGTGCCAGCAGCGTGACAGGGTCGAGTACGCAGTATTTT. Looking up the rest from reference TRBV9 and TRBJ2-3 gives the full variable domain: DSGVTQTPKHLITATGQRVTLRCSPRSGDLSVYWYQQSLDQGLQFLIQYYNGEERAKGNILERFSAQQFPDLHSELNLSSLELGDSALYFCASSVTGSSTQYFGPGTRLTVL.

This chain uses TRBV5-1 with TRBJ2-1, with 10 bases lining up with TRBD2. V dropped 0 bases and J dropped 8; count of bases not matched to a gene: 8. Germline-derived CDR1 and CDR2 are SGHRS and YFSETQ. CDR3 size: 16 residues. The chain's CDR3 is CASSLDRRAGGDEQFF. The CDR3 DNA sequence: TGCGCCAGCAGCTTGGATCGGCGAGCGGGGGGGGATGAGCAGTTCTTC.

The V and J genes are TRBV7-2 and TRBJ2-1, with 9 bases fitting TRBD1. The germline gives CDR1 SGHTA, CDR2 FQGNSA. J gave up 5 bases and V 7 bases, and 3 bases lay outside the gene matches. This CDR3 is 13 amino acids long. The CDR3 DNA reads TGTGCCAGCAACAGGGGGCAGAACAATGAGCAGTTCTTC. It is translated as CASNRGQNNEQFF.

The chain recombines TRBV29-1 with TRBJ1-4; no firm D call. Germline V CDR1 and CDR2: SQVTM, ANQGSEA. The length of the CDR3 is 12 residues. V was trimmed by 4 bases and J by 8 bases, leaving 11 bases between them. The CDR3 DNA reads TGCAGCGTTGTCACCATGGGGGAAAAACTGTTTTTT. It is translated as CSVVTMGEKLFF.

The gene calls are TRBV12-3 or TRBV12-4 and TRBJ2-1, with 9 positions matching TRBD2. V was pared by 6 bases and J by 1 base, with 7 bases of the junction left unmatched. The CDR3 is made up of 16 amino acids. CDR3 DNA sequence: TGTGCCAGCAGGCCCGTAGCGGGGGTGTCCTACAATGAGCAGTTCTTC. It encodes CASRPVAGVSYNEQFF.